This T cell receptor beta chain came from a study of blood T cell repertoires in COVID-19. Overall study context: Samples came from the United States, Italy and Spain, spanning acute and convalescent COVID-19. From T cells, B-cell-depleted T cells, or PBMCs came the material, which was cDNA or gDNA.

The germline gives CDR1 LGHNA, CDR2 YNFKEQ. The CDR3 runs to 15 residues. Trimming cost V 2 bases and J 5 bases; bases outside gene matches: 4. Data came from immunoSEQ multiplex PCR; TCRdb stores just in-frame clones and leaves some out. The top ten hold about 3.8% of the sample, which has about 210,000 clones, approximately 86% seen once. The participants were between roughly 18 and 89 years old and came from fewer than 25 US areas. Cohorts were determined from participant-reported clinical history. The sample taken for sequencing was PBMCs or T cells enriched from blood (not recorded which). The chain uses TRBV4-2 and TRBJ1-1; 11 bases are shared with TRBD1. The receptor was isolated from a woman between 40 and 55 years old with acute COVID-19. CDR3 DNA: TGTGCCAGCAGCCAACCGGGACAGGGGGAGACTGAAGCTTTCTTT. Translation: CASSQPGQGETEAFF.